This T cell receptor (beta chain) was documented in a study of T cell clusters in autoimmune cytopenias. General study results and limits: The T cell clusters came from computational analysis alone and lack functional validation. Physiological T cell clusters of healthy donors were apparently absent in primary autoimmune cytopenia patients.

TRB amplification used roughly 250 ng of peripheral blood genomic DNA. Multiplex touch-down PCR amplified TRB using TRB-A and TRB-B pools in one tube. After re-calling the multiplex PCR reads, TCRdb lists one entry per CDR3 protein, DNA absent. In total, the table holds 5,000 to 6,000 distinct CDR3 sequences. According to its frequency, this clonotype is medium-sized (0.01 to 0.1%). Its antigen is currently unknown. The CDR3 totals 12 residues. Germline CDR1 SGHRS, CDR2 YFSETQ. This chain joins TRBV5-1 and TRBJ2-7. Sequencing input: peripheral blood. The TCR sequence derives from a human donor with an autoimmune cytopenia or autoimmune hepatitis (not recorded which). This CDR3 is CASSLPSYEQYF.